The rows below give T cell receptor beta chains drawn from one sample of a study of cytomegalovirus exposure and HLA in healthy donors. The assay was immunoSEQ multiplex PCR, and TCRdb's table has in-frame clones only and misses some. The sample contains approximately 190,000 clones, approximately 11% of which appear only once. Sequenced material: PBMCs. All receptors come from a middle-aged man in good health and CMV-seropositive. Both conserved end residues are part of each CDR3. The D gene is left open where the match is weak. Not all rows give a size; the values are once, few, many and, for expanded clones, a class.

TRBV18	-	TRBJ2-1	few	TGTGCCAGCTCTCTCATCGGCGGGGGCAACAATGAGCAGTTCTTC	CASSLIGGGNNEQFF
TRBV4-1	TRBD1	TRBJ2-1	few	TGCGCCAGCAGCCAAGATGCGGACAGGGGGATTGAGCAGTTCTTC	CASSQDADRGIEQFF
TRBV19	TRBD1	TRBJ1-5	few	TGTGCCAGTAGCGGGACAGGCCGCAATCAGCCCCAGCATTTT	CASSGTGRNQPQHF
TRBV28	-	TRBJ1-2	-	TGTGCCAGCAGTCTCGAGCCTAACTATGGCTACACCTTC	CASSLEPNYGYTF
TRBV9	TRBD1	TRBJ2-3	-	TGTGCCAGCAGCGTAGGCGTGGGGACAGGGGGCGCAGATACGCAGTATTTT	CASSVGVGTGGADTQYF
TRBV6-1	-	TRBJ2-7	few	TGTGCCAGCAGTGAAACCGGGACTTTTAGCTCCTACGAGCAGTACTTC	CASSETGTFSSYEQYF
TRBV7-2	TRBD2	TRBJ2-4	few	TGTGCCAGCAGCCCGACGGGGAGGGGAAACATTCAGTACTTC	CASSPTGRGNIQYF
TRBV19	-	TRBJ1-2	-	TGTGCCAGTACCAACACACAGGGAACGTATGGCTACACCTTC	CASTNTQGTYGYTF
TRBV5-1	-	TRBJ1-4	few	TGCGCCAGCAGCCCCCAACCGACAGACGCAACTAATGAAAAACTGTTTTTT	CASSPQPTDATNEKLFF
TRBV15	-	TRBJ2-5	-	TGTGCCACCAGCGACCTAAGAGGTAGATTACAAGAGACCCAGTACTTC	CATSDLRGRLQETQYF
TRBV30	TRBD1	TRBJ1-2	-	TGTGCCTACAGACAGGGAAACTATGGCTACACCTTC	CAYRQGNYGYTF
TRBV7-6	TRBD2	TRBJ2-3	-	TGTGCCAGCAGCTTCAGCGGGGGGCTCTCCATGGCCCGATCGCAGTATTTT	CASSFSGGLSMARSQYF
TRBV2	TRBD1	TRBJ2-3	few	TGTGCCAGCAGTGTGGGACAGGGCGCAGATACGCAGTATTTT	CASSVGQGADTQYF
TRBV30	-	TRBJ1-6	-	TGTGCCTGGAGTGGTACAGTTAATTCACCCCTCCACTTT	CAWSGTVNSPLHF
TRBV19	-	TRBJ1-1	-	TGTGCCAGTAGTAGCCCGGGACTCCCAGCTTTCTTT	CASSSPGLPAFF
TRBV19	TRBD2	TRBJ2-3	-	TGTGCCAGTAGTATAGCTAGCGGGGGTACAGATACGCAGTATTTT	CASSIASGGTDTQYF
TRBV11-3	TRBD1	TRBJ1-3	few	TGTGCCAGCAGCTTACCGGGACAGGGCTCTGGAAACACCATATATTTT	CASSLPGQGSGNTIYF
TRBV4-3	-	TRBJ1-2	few	TGCGCCAGCAGCCAAGAGTTTCGGGGGAGCGGTGGCTACACCTTC	CASSQEFRGSGGYTF
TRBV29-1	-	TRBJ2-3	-	TGCAGCGTAGACCAAGCCGGGACTTTCACAGATACGCAGTATTTT	CSVDQAGTFTDTQYF
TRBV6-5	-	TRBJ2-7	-	TGTGCCAGCAGTTACTCGAGGCGGGGCGAGCAGTACTTC	CASSYSRRGEQYF
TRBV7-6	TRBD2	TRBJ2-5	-	TGTGCCAGCAGCTTGGGTGCGGGACTACAAGAGACCCAGTACTTC	CASSLGAGLQETQYF
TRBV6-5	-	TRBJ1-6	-	TGTGCCAGCAGTTACTGGGGCAGGACGAATTCACCCCTCCACTTT	CASSYWGRTNSPLHF
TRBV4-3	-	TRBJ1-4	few	TGCGCCAGCAGCGGAATGATCGGGGGATATAATGAAAAACTGTTTTTT	CASSGMIGGYNEKLFF
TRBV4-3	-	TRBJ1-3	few	TGCGCCAGCAGCCAGAGCGTTGGGGCAAACACCATATATTTT	CASSQSVGANTIYF
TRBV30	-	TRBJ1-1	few	TGTGCCTGGGCCTTGGGCGGAGGGCGAGCTTTCTTT	CAWALGGGRAFF